These 4 T cell receptor beta chains were sequenced from one sample in a study of blood T cells in healthy people across ages. A second roughly 6 to 11 cycle PCR used barcoded and J-beta primers. TCRdb re-analysed the 5' RACE reads in MiXCR, keeping a single row per CDR3 protein. The data show 380,000 or so distinct CDR3 sequences, 45% to 65% seen once. Sequenced input: blood. The receptors stem from a man aged 55 to 70 in good health.

In its sample, this clonotype was seen once. This CDR3 is CASSESGTRNNEQFF. Here the CDR3 DNA reads TGCGCCAGCAGCGAATCCGGGACTAGAAACAATGAGCAGTTCTTC. J is TRBJ2-1 and V is TRBV5-1; TRBD2 aligns across 8 bases. This CDR3 has 15 residues. After removal of 4 bases from V and 5 bases from J, the junction contained 8 bases not matched to a gene. Germline CDR1 reads SGHRS; CDR2 reads YFSETQ.

This sequence joins TRBV6-1 and TRBJ2-4; possibly TRBD2 for D (5 bases). The assigned J gene may be wrong: the sequence end matches TRBJ2-7 better. CDR3 length equals 12 residues. Germline V gene data show CDR1 as MNHNS and CDR2 as SASEGT. CDR3 sequence reads: CANTVTTYEQYF. For the CDR3, the DNA is TGTGCCAACACCGTGACTACCTACGAGCAGTACTTC.

V usage is TRBV20-1 and J usage is TRBJ1-2; 7 bases line up with TRBD1. The CDR3 sequence is 16 residues long. Germline V gene lookup returns CDR1 DFQATT and CDR2 SNEGSKA (reference sequence). Trimming cost V 3 bases and J 0 bases; bases outside gene matches: 10. CDR3 residues: CSASVRDRKTNYGYTF. In nucleotides, the CDR3 is TGCAGTGCTAGCGTCCGGGACAGAAAAACTAACTATGGCTACACCTTC.

This clonotype occurred once. This sequence joins TRBV7-9 and TRBJ2-3; D not resolved. The CDR3 totals 15 residues. Trimming pared 3 bases from V and 0 bases from J, leaving 10 bases between. The germline CDR1 and CDR2 sequences are SEHNR and FQNEAQ (reference sequence). CDR3 protein: CASSFPTASTDTQYF. The CDR3 coding sequence is TGTGCCAGCAGCTTCCCTACCGCTAGCACAGATACGCAGTATTTT.